The rows below give T cell receptor beta chains drawn from one sample of a study of lymphopenia after photon versus proton radiotherapy. The protocol was immunoSEQ multiplex PCR, while the TCRdb copy is restricted to in-frame clones and leaves out a portion. The sample has approximately 150,000 clones; around 85% are singletons. The sequences come from peripheral blood, collected from a patient treated with photon-based radiotherapy. The source is a man between 50 and 59 years old with gastric cancer. Both conserved end residues are part of each CDR3. The order of the fields is clone size, CDR3 length, D gene, V gene, J gene, CDR3 protein, CDR3 DNA. D genes are given only for firm matches. Some rows have no size entry. The others give once, few or many, or a class for an expanded clone.

-,16,-,TRBV6-5,TRBJ1-4,CASSYSTGQGGEKLFF,TGTGCCAGCAGTTACTCGACGGGGCAGGGAGGTGAAAAACTGTTTTTT
-,18,TRBD2,TRBV4-1,TRBJ2-1,CASSQIGLAGVRYNEQFF,TGCGCCAGCAGCCAGATCGGACTAGCGGGAGTGAGATACAATGAGCAGTTCTTC
medium-sized,15,-,TRBV5-5,TRBJ1-3,CASSLYQGTGNTIYF,TGTGCCAGCAGCTTGTATCAGGGAACAGGAAACACCATATATTTT
-,14,-,TRBV4-2,TRBJ1-1,CASSRTVQQTEAFF,TGTGCCAGCAGCCGGACAGTCCAACAGACTGAAGCTTTCTTT
-,12,-,TRBV30,TRBJ2-7,CAWSPTPYEQYF,TGTGCCTGGAGCCCGACCCCCTACGAGCAGTACTTC
-,15,TRBD1,TRBV4-1,TRBJ1-3,CASSRTGQGGNTIYF,TGCGCCAGCAGCCGAACGGGACAGGGAGGAAACACCATATATTTT
-,14,TRBD2,TRBV30,TRBJ2-3,CACLPAGGTDTQYF,TGTGCCTGTCTTCCAGCGGGGGGCACAGATACGCAGTATTTT
-,13,-,TRBV7-7,TRBJ2-5,CASSRRGEETQYF,TGTGCCAGCAGCCGCAGGGGAGAAGAGACCCAGTACTTC
-,12,-,TRBV2,TRBJ1-2,CASSGGGDGYTF,TGTGCCAGCAGTGGGGGCGGCGATGGCTACACCTTC
-,14,-,TRBV6-6,TRBJ2-7,CASTRGGNSYEQYF,TGTGCCAGCACCAGAGGCGGGAATAGCTACGAGCAGTACTTC
-,14,-,TRBV7-6,TRBJ2-1,CASSQFLGYNEQFF,TGTGCCAGCAGCCAATTCCTAGGGTACAATGAGCAGTTCTTC
-,13,-,TRBV5-1,TRBJ2-3,CASSWTSGDTQYF,TGCGCCAGCAGCTGGACCAGTGGCGATACGCAGTATTTT
few,14,TRBD2,TRBV2,TRBJ2-3,CASSVAGVRDTQYF,TGTGCCAGCAGTGTAGCGGGAGTAAGAGATACGCAGTATTTT
-,14,-,TRBV7-8,TRBJ1-5,CASSLGNGNQPQHF,TGTGCCAGCAGCTTAGGGAACGGGAATCAGCCCCAGCATTTT
-,15,-,TRBV21-1,TRBJ1-1,CASSINAHRDTEAFF,TGTGCCAGCAGCATCAACGCACACAGGGACACTGAAGCTTTCTTT
-,11,-,TRBV20-1,TRBJ1-2,CSANEMAGYTF,TGCAGTGCTAACGAAATGGCGGGCTACACCTTC
-,14,TRBD1,TRBV7-8,TRBJ1-5,CASSQTGNGQPQHF,TGTGCCAGCAGCCAGACAGGGAACGGTCAGCCCCAGCATTTT
-,14,TRBD1,TRBV6-5,TRBJ1-1,CASSPQGAITEAFF,TGTGCCAGCAGTCCACAGGGGGCAATCACTGAAGCTTTCTTT
-,14,-,TRBV28,TRBJ2-5,CASSLSTLQETQYF,TGTGCCAGCAGTTTATCGACCCTGCAAGAGACCCAGTACTTC
-,15,-,TRBV7-9,TRBJ2-4,CASSLLRDNKNIQYF,TGTGCCAGCAGCTTATTACGGGACAACAAAAACATTCAGTACTTC
-,16,TRBD1,TRBV7-9,TRBJ1-1,CASSLEIWTGDTEAFF,TGTGCCAGCAGCTTAGAAATCTGGACAGGAGACACTGAAGCTTTCTTT
-,13,-,TRBV28,TRBJ1-5,CASARAGPQPQHF,TGTGCCAGCGCCCGGGCAGGGCCTCAGCCCCAGCATTTT
once,15,-,TRBV5-1,TRBJ2-5,CASSLYNRGGETQYF,TGCGCCAGCAGCTTGTATAACAGGGGAGGCGAGACCCAGTACTTC
-,15,-,TRBV5-1,TRBJ2-5,CASTWRNAQGETQYF,TGCGCCAGCACCTGGCGGAATGCCCAGGGAGAGACCCAGTACTTC
-,13,-,TRBV19,TRBJ1-5,CARYRDGNQPQHF,TGTGCCCGCTACCGGGACGGAAATCAGCCCCAGCATTTT
once,13,-,TRBV6-6,TRBJ2-1,CASFSSSYNEQFF,TGTGCCAGTTTTTCGAGCTCCTACAATGAGCAGTTCTTC
-,15,TRBD1,TRBV18,TRBJ1-2,CASSPGAGGNYGYTF,TGTGCCAGCTCACCAGGGGCAGGGGGCAACTATGGCTACACCTTC